The 18 T cell receptor beta chains listed next were all sequenced from one sample in a study of blood T cell repertoires in COVID-19. Sequencing was performed with immunoSEQ multiplex PCR; in TCRdb, only in-frame clones are kept and a portion is missing. The sample lists 250,000 to 300,000 clones; over 80% were seen once. The sequenced material came from peripheral blood. These receptors originate from a man aged 60-69 years who had recovered from COVID-19.

The chain couples TRBV27 to TRBJ1-6; 9 bases are shared with TRBD1. The V and J ends lost 6 bases and 0 bases, in that order; junction bases with no gene match: 3. The length of the CDR3 is 16 residues. Germline CDR1 and CDR2: MNHEY and SMNVEV (reference sequence). DNA of the CDR3: TGTGCCAGCAGACAGGGGGCGAACTCCTATAATTCACCCCTCCACTTT. Its protein product is CASRQGANSYNSPLHF.

V and J are TRBV6-6 and TRBJ1-5, with TRBD1 matching over 7 bases. The V and J ends lost 2 bases and 1 base, in that order; junction bases with no gene match: 2. This CDR3 has 15 amino acids. Germline lookup yields CDR1 MNHNY and CDR2 SVGAGI (reference sequence). The CDR3 coding sequence is TGTGCCAGCAGTTACGCAGGGGGGAGCAATCAGCCCCAGCATTTT. This encodes CASSYAGGSNQPQHF.

J is TRBJ1-4 and V is TRBV28; no firm D call. There are 12 residues in the CDR3. V lost 6 bases and J 8 bases, leaving 10 bases between the germline ends. Germline CDR1 reads MDHEN; CDR2 reads SYDVKM. In DNA form, the CDR3 reads TGTGCCAGCAGGGTCCGAGGGGAAAAACTGTTTTTT. It codes for CASRVRGEKLFF.

The chain combines TRBV19 with TRBJ2-1; 7 bases align to TRBD1. Losses at the gene ends were 3 bases for V and 0 bases for J; bases not matched to a gene: 8. The CDR3 sequence is 17 residues long. The germline CDR1 and CDR2 sequences are LNHDA and SQIVND (reference sequence). This chain's CDR3 is CASSIYATGSSYNEQFF. For the CDR3, the DNA is TGTGCCAGTAGTATCTATGCGACAGGGAGCTCCTACAATGAGCAGTTCTTC.

The chain joins TRBV24-1 to TRBJ2-2; D unresolved. V dropped 4 bases and J dropped 6 bases, with 17 bases sitting between them. This CDR3 is 16 amino acids long. CDR1 and CDR2 (germline): KGHDR, SFDVKD. CDR3 in amino acids: CATSDSTPFQAGELFF. The CDR3 region has the DNA TGTGCCACCAGTGACTCCACACCGTTCCAAGCCGGGGAGCTGTTTTTT.

V and J are TRBV6-5 and TRBJ2-3, with TRBD1 identical over 10 bases. V dropped 3 bases and J dropped 5; count of bases not matched to a gene: 8. Germline V gene lookup returns CDR1 MNHEY and CDR2 SVGAGI. The CDR3 runs 16 residues. This chain's CDR3 is CASSYTRDRGIDTQYF. For the CDR3, the DNA is TGTGCCAGCAGTTATACCCGGGACAGGGGCATAGATACGCAGTATTTT.

This rearrangement joins TRBV5-4 to TRBJ2-5; weak D call: TRBD2 (5 bases). The CDR3 sequence is 13 residues long. Trimming removed 2 bases at V and 5 bases at J, with 10 bases between. Germline V CDR1 and CDR2: SGHNT, YYREEE (reference sequence). CDR3 protein: CASSFGSFETQYF. For the CDR3, the DNA is TGTGCCAGCAGCTTTGGGAGTTTCGAGACCCAGTACTTC.

This clone was counted a few times. The CDR3 bases are TGTGCCAGCAGTCCCGGGACAACTCATAATTCACCCCTCCACTTT. This sequence encodes CASSPGTTHNSPLHF. The chain uses TRBV28 and TRBJ1-6; maybe TRBD1 (6 bases). Trimming removed 5 bases at V and 5 bases at J, with 13 bases between. The CDR3 is 15 amino acids. Germline V gene lookup returns CDR1 MDHEN and CDR2 SYDVKM.

In DNA, the CDR3 is TGTGCCAGCAGCTTGTTCCCCGCCTACGAGCAGTACTTC. Amino acids: CASSLFPAYEQYF. This chain uses TRBV11-2 with TRBJ2-7; the D is unclear. The CDR3 covers 13 residues. The V gene lost 3 bases and the J gene lost 2 bases, with 8 bases spanning the gap. The germline V gene encodes CDR1 SGHAT and CDR2 FQNNGV.

J is TRBJ1-5 and V is TRBV11-2; 7 nucleotides align to TRBD1. The CDR3 loop spans 15 amino acids. V trimming: 1 base; J trimming: 6 bases; junction bases outside the gene matches: 6. Germline CDR1 is SGHAT and CDR2 is FQNNGV. DNA for the CDR3: TGTGCCAGCAGCTTAGGAGGGGGCGCGGGTCAGCCCCAGCATTTT. As protein: CASSLGGGAGQPQHF.

This clone was recorded once. The chain carries TRBV7-2 and TRBJ2-3; perhaps TRBD2 as D (6 bases). This CDR3 has 15 amino acids. Between the trimmed V and J ends, which lost 2 bases and 5 bases, there was a span of 14 bases. CDR1 SGHTA and CDR2 FQGNSA come from the germline V gene. CDR3 residues: CASSLFAAGLDTQYF. The CDR3 DNA reads TGTGCCAGCAGCTTATTCGCGGCGGGACTAGATACGCAGTATTTT.

This chain joins TRBV27 and TRBJ1-1; a possible D gene is TRBD1 (6 bases). CDR3 length equals 11 residues. The V end lost 8 bases, the J end lost 9 bases, and 13 bases lay between the germline ends. The germline V gene encodes CDR1 MNHEY and CDR2 SMNVEV (reference sequence). In DNA, the CDR3 is TGTGCCAGCGCTTCTTGGGGGCAAGCTTTCTTT. Protein product: CASASWGQAFF.

This sequence joins TRBV3-1 (or the pseudogene TRBV3-2) and TRBJ2-5; D is possibly TRBD1 (5 bases). Germline V gives CDR1 LGHDT, CDR2 YNNKEL (reference sequence). This CDR3 is 13 amino acids long. V was clipped by 4 bases and J by 2 bases, with 8 bases between them. CDR3 region: CASSRREQETQYF. The CDR3 DNA sequence: TGTGCCAGCAGCCGCAGGGAACAAGAGACCCAGTACTTC.

This sequence joins TRBV3-1 (or the pseudogene TRBV3-2) and TRBJ2-7; TRBD2 aligns across 11 bases. Germline V gives CDR1 LGHDT, CDR2 YNNKEL (reference sequence). Germline trimming cut 1 base from V and 3 bases from J; bases unmatched to any gene: 8. This CDR3 region has 17 residues. The chain's CDR3 is CASSQVGSGRGSYEQYF. In DNA, the CDR3 is TGTGCCAGCAGCCAAGTAGGTAGCGGGAGGGGTAGCTACGAGCAGTACTTC.

The rearrangement joins TRBV5-4 to TRBJ2-1, with 8 bases that match TRBD1. From germline, CDR1 is SGHNT and CDR2 YYREEE (reference sequence). The CDR3 is 15 amino acids. V trimming: 1 base; J trimming: 10 bases; junction bases outside the gene matches: 10. CDR3: CASSLLGQAGGEQFF. The CDR3 bases are TGTGCCAGCAGCTTGTTGGGACAGGCTGGGGGGGAGCAGTTCTTC.

The chain is built from TRBV18 and TRBJ1-2; D is possibly TRBD1 (6 bases). The CDR3 has 16 residues. With 8 bases removed from V and 1 base from J, the gap between germline ends came to 20 bases. Germline CDR1 KGHSH, CDR2 LQKENI. The CDR3: CASTRGQKSVNYGYTF. In DNA, the CDR3 is TGTGCCAGCACGAGAGGACAGAAGTCCGTTAACTATGGCTACACCTTC.

V usage is TRBV7-6 and J usage is TRBJ2-5, with D perhaps matching TRBD1 (6 bases). This CDR3 comprises 15 residues. CDR1 and CDR2 from the germline V gene are SGHVS and FNYEAQ. Trimming pared 2 bases from V and 7 bases from J, leaving 17 bases between. The CDR3: CASSLIPGQGRTQYF. CDR3 nucleotide sequence: TGTGCCAGCAGCTTAATCCCAGGGCAGGGGCGGACCCAGTACTTC.

The V call is TRBV10-1, the J call TRBJ1-3; D may be TRBD1 (5 bases). The CDR3 contains 15 residues. V was pared by 5 bases and J by 1 base, with 12 bases between. Germline assignment: CDR1 WNHNN and CDR2 SYGVQD (reference sequence). Here the CDR3 reads CASSKGQFSGNTIYF. The CDR3, as DNA: TGCGCCAGCAGTAAAGGACAATTTTCTGGAAACACCATATATTTT.